A selection of T cell receptor beta chains follows, all from one sample in a study of Ad26.COV2.S vaccination and SARS-CoV-2 variants. Profiled with immunoSEQ multiplex PCR; TCRdb holds only in-frame clones, not every one. The data hold 250,000 or so clones, with roughly 87% observed a single time. Sample: peripheral blood, taken in a trial of Ad26.COV2.S vaccine versus placebo. The origin of the receptors is a person between 18 and 65 years old who received the Ad26.COV2.S COVID-19 vaccine or a placebo. Each CDR3 is given with its conserved first and last residue. Some rows have no size entry. The others give once, few or many, or a class for an expanded clone.

cdr3_aa: CASSETGGNSPLHF; j_call: TRBJ1-6; clone_size: once; v_call: TRBV19
cdr3_aa: CASSLNDRMNTEAFF; j_call: TRBJ1-1; clone_size: -; v_call: TRBV7-9
cdr3_aa: CASRLSGTGGYEQFF; j_call: TRBJ2-1; clone_size: -; v_call: TRBV19
cdr3_aa: CASSPDRGGYTF; j_call: TRBJ1-2; clone_size: -; v_call: TRBV12-3/TRBV12-4
cdr3_aa: CSVRQTNTEAFF; j_call: TRBJ1-1; clone_size: -; v_call: TRBV29-1
cdr3_aa: CASSWTTSGSEGDTQYF; j_call: TRBJ2-3; clone_size: once; v_call: TRBV5-5
cdr3_aa: CASSIEGHGGNEQFF; j_call: TRBJ2-1; clone_size: -; v_call: TRBV27
cdr3_aa: CASSRQDSNTGELFF; j_call: TRBJ2-2; clone_size: -; v_call: TRBV5-4
cdr3_aa: CASSQGFRGSNQPQHF; j_call: TRBJ1-5; clone_size: -; v_call: TRBV3-1/TRBV3-2
cdr3_aa: CASSRGPGTGELFF; j_call: TRBJ2-2; clone_size: once; v_call: TRBV4-3
cdr3_aa: CSVVPSGLDQPQHF; j_call: TRBJ1-5; clone_size: -; v_call: TRBV29-1
cdr3_aa: CASSLGRGSGELFF; j_call: TRBJ2-2; clone_size: -; v_call: TRBV7-9
cdr3_aa: CASSLEASSETQYF; j_call: TRBJ2-5; clone_size: once; v_call: TRBV5-4
cdr3_aa: CASSDAGQGSTGELFF; j_call: TRBJ2-2; clone_size: -; v_call: TRBV25-1
cdr3_aa: CASSFVGSNQPQHF; j_call: TRBJ1-5; clone_size: few; v_call: TRBV5-6
cdr3_aa: CASSTTKPWVGRGKPENTGELFF; j_call: TRBJ2-2; clone_size: -; v_call: TRBV19
cdr3_aa: CASSFQPPNYGYTF; j_call: TRBJ1-2; clone_size: -; v_call: TRBV19
cdr3_aa: CASDPGTYEQYF; j_call: TRBJ2-7; clone_size: -; v_call: TRBV7-9
cdr3_aa: CAGPRLGEETQYF; j_call: TRBJ2-5; clone_size: once; v_call: TRBV24-1
cdr3_aa: CASSLLQGGNEQFF; j_call: TRBJ2-1; clone_size: -; v_call: TRBV5-1
cdr3_aa: CASSRGGAYNEQFF; j_call: TRBJ2-1; clone_size: -; v_call: TRBV6-5
cdr3_aa: CASSIFTGSTEAFF; j_call: TRBJ1-1; clone_size: -; v_call: TRBV19